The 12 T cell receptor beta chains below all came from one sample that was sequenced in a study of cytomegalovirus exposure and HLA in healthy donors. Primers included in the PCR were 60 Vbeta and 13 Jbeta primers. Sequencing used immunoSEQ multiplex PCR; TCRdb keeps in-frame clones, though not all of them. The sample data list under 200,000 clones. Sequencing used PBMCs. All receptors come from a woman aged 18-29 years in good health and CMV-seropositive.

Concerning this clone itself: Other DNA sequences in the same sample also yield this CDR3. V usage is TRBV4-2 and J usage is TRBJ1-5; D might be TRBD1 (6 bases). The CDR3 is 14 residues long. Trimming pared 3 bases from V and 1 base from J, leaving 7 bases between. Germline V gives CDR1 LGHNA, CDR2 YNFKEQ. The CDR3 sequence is CASSQGQSNQPQHF. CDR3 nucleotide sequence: TGTGCCAGCAGCCAGGGACAAAGCAATCAGCCCCAGCATTTT.

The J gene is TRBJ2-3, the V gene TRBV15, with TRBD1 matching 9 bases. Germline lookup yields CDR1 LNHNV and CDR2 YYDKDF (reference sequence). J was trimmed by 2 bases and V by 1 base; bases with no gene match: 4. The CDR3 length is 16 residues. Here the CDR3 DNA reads TGTGCCACCAGCAGAGCCCGGGACAGGGTCACAGATACGCAGTATTTT. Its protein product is CATSRARDRVTDTQYF.

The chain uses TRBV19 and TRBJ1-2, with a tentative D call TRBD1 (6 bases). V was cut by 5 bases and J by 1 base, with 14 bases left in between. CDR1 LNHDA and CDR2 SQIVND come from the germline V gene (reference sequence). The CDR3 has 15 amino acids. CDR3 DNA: TGTGCCAGTAGTTCAAACAGGGTTATTAACTATGGCTACACCTTC. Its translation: CASSSNRVINYGYTF.

The CDR3 DNA reads as TGTGCCAGCAGCCAAGGAGGAGCCCGGTTTGAAGCTTTCTTT. This encodes CASSQGGARFEAFF. The chain joins TRBV14 to TRBJ1-1; D is uncertain. Looked up from germline, CDR1 is SGHDN and CDR2 is FVKESK. The CDR3 sequence is 14 residues long. V was trimmed by 1 base and J by 7 bases, leaving 13 bases between them.

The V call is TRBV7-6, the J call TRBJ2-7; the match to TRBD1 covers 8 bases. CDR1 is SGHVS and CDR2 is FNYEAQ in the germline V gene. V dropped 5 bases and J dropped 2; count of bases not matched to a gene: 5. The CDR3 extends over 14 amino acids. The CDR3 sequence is CASSAGTGPYEQYF. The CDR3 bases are TGTGCCAGCAGCGCAGGGACAGGACCCTACGAGCAGTACTTC.

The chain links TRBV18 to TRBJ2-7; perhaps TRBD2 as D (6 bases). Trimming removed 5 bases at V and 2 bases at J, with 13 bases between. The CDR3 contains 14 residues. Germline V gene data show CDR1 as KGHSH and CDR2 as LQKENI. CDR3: CASSIGGAAYEQYF. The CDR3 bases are TGTGCCAGCTCAATTGGCGGGGCAGCCTACGAGCAGTACTTC.

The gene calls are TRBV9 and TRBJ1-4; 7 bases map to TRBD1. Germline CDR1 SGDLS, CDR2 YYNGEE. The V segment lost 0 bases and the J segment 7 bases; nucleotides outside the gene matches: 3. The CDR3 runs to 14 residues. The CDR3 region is CASSVGGGGEKLFF. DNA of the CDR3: TGTGCCAGCAGCGTAGGAGGGGGCGGTGAAAAACTGTTTTTT.

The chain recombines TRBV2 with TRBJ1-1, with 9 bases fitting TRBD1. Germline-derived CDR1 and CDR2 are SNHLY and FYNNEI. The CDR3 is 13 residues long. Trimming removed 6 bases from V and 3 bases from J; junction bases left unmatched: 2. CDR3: CASSGQGYTEAFF. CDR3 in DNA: TGTGCCAGCAGCGGACAGGGGTACACTGAAGCTTTCTTT. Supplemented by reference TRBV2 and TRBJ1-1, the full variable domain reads EPEVTQTPSHQVTQMGQEVILRCVPISNHLYFYWYRQILGQKVEFLVSFYNNEISEKSEIFDDQFSVERPDGSNFTLKIRSTKLEDSAMYFCASSGQGYTEAFFGQGTRLTVV.

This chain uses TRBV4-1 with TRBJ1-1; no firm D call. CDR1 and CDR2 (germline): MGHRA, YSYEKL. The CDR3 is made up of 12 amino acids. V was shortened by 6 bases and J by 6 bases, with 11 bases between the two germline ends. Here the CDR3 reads CASRNGRPEAFF. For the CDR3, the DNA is TGCGCCAGCAGAAACGGTCGTCCTGAAGCTTTCTTT.

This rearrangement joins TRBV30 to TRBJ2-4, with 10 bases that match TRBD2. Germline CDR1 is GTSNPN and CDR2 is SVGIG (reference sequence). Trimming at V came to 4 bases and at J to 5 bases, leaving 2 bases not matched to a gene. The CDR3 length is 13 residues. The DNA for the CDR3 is TGTGCCTGGAAACTAGCGGGACAAAACATTCAGTACTTC. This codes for CAWKLAGQNIQYF.

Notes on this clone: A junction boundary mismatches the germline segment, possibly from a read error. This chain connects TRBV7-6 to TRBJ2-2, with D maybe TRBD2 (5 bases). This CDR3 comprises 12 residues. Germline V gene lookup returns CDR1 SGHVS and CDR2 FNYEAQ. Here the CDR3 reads CASRTNTGELFF. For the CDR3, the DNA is TGTGCCAGCAGGACGAACACCGGGGAGCTGTTTTTC.

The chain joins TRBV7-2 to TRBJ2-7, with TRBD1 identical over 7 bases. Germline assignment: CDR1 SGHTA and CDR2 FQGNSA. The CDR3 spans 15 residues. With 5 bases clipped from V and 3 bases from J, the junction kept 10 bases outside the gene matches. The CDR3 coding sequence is TGTGCCAGCAGCCCCTGGGGTCAGGGGGACTACGAGCAGTACTTC. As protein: CASSPWGQGDYEQYF.